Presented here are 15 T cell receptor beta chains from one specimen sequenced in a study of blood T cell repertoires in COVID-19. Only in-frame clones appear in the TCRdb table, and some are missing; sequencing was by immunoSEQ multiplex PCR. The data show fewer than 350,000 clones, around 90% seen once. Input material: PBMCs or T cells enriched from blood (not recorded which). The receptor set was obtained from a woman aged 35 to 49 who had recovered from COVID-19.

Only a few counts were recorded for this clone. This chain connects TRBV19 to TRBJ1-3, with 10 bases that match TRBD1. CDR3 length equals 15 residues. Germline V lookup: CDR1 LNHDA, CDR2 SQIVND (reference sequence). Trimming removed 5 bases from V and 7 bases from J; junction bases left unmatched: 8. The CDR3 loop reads CASSLGQGRINTIYF. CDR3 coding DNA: TGTGCCAGTAGTCTGGGACAGGGGAGAATCAACACCATATATTTT.

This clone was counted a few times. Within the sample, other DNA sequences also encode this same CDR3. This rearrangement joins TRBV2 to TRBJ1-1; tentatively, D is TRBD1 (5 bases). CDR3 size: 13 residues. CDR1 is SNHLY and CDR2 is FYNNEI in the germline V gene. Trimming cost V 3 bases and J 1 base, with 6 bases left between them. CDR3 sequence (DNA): TGTGCCAGCAGTGATCAGGGGAACACTGAAGCTTTCTTT. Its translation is CASSDQGNTEAFF.

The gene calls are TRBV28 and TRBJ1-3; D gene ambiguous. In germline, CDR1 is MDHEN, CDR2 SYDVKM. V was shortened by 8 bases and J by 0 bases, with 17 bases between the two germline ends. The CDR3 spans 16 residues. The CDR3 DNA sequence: TGTGCCAGCCTCCCCTCCGCAGCGAGCTCTGGAAACACCATATATTTT. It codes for CASLPSAASSGNTIYF.

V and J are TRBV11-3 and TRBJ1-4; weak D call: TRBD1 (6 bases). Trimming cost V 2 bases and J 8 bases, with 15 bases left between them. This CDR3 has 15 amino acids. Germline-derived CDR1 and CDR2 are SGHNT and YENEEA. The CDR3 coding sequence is TGTGCCAGCAGCTTATGGGCAGGGGTACGGGAAAAACTGTTTTTT. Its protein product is CASSLWAGVREKLFF.

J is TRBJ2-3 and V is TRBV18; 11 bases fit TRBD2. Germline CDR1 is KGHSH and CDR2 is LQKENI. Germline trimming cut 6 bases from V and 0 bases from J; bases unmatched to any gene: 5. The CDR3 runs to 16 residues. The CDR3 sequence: CASSELAGGSTDTQYF. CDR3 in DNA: TGTGCCAGCTCCGAGTTAGCGGGAGGGAGCACAGATACGCAGTATTTT.

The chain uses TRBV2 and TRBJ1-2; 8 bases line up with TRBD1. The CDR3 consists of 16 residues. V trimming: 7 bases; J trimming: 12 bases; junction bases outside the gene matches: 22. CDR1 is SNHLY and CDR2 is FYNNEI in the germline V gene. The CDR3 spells CASKLRGDRGPAIHTF. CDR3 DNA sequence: TGTGCCAGCAAACTAAGGGGCGACAGGGGCCCCGCGATTCACACCTTC.

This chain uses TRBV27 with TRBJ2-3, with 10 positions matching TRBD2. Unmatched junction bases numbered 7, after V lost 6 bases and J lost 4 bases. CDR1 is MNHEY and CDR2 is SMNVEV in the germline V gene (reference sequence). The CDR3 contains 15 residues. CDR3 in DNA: TGTGCCAGCAGCCTACTAGCGGGGCGATCAGATACGCAGTATTTT. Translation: CASSLLAGRSDTQYF.

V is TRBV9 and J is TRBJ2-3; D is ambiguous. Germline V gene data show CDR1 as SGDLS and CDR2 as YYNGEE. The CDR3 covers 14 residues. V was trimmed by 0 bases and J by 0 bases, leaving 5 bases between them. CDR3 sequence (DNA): TGTGCCAGCAGCGTAGGAAGCAGCACAGATACGCAGTATTTT. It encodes CASSVGSSTDTQYF.

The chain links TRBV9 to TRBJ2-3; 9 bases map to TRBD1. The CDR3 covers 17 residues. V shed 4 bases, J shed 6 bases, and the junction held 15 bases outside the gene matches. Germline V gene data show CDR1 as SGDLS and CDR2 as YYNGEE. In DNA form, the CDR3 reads TGTGCCAGCAGCTCACTAAGCGGGACAGGGCCCGGGGATACGCAGTATTTT. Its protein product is CASSSLSGTGPGDTQYF.

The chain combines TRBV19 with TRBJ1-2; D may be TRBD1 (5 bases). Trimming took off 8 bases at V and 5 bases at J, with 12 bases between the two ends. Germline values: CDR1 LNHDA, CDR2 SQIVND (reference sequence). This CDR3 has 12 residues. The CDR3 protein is CASSPTAYGYTF. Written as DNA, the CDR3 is TGTGCCAGTTCCCCGACAGCGTATGGCTACACCTTC.

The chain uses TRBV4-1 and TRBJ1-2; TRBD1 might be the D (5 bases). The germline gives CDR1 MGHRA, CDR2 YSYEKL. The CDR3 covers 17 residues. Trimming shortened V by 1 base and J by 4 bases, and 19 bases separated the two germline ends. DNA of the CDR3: TGCGCCAGCAGCCAAGGGCGGGACCTAGGGATGAGCTATGGCTACACCTTC. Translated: CASSQGRDLGMSYGYTF.

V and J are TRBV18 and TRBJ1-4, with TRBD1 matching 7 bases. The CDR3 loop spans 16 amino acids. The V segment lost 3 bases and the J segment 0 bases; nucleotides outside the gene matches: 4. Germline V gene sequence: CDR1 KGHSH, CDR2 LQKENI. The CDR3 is CASSPDRESTNEKLFF. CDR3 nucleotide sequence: TGTGCCAGCTCACCCGACAGGGAATCAACTAATGAAAAACTGTTTTTT. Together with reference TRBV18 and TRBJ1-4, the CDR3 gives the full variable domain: NAGVMQNPRHLVRRRGQEARLRCSPMKGHSHVYWYRQLPEEGLKFMVYLQKENIIDESGMPKERFSAEFPKEGPSILRIQQVVRGDSAAYFCASSPDRESTNEKLFFGSGTQLSVL.

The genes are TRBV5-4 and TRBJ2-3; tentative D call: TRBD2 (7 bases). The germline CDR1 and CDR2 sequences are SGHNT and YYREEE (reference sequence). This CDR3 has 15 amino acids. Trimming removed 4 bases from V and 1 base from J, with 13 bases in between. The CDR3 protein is CASSAGGGRTDTQYF. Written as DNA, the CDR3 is TGTGCCAGCAGCGCCGGCGGGGGCCGCACAGATACGCAGTATTTT.

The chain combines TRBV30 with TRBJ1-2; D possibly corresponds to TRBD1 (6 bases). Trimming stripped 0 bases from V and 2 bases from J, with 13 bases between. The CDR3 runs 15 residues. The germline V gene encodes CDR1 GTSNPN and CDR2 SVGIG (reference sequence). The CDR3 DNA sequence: TGTGCCTGGAGTGTAGGTACAGGGTTAAACTATGGCTACACCTTC. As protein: CAWSVGTGLNYGYTF.

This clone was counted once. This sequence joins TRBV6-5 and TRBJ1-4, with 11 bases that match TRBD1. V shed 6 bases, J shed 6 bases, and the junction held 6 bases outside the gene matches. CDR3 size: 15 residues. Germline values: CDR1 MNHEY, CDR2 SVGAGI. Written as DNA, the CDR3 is TGTGCCAGCAGGGACCCGGGACAGGGGGATGAAAAACTGTTTTTT. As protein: CASRDPGQGDEKLFF.